This T cell receptor beta chain was profiled in a study of radiotherapy plus CTLA-4 blockade in lung cancer. For the study at large: Patients showed objective responses in 15% to 20% of cases and disease control in under 35%.

As for this clone: Its antigen is unidentified.

Germline loops: CDR1 MNHNS, CDR2 SASEGT. V was clipped by 2 bases and J by 5 bases; unmatched bases: 3. This CDR3 has 15 amino acids. Whole-study findings and limits: Reported findings show early blood T cell clone dynamics, with interferon-beta, best predicted response. Blood TCR clones of tumor origin expanded after radiotherapy plus ipilimumab.

Sequencing was performed with immunoSEQ multiplex PCR; in TCRdb, only in-frame clones are kept and a portion is missing. Of 65,000 to 100,000 clones in the sample, roughly 80% were seen once. The receptor's source is a human donor with non-small cell lung cancer who had stable disease on radiotherapy plus ipilimumab. V is TRBV6-1 and J is TRBJ2-5, with 12 bases matching TRBD2. Sequencing was performed on peripheral blood, taken from a patient treated with radiotherapy plus ipilimumab. CDR3 sequence (DNA): TGTGCCAGCAGTGAACTAGCGGGGGGGCGGGAGACCCAGTACTTC. The encoded protein is CASSELAGGRETQYF.